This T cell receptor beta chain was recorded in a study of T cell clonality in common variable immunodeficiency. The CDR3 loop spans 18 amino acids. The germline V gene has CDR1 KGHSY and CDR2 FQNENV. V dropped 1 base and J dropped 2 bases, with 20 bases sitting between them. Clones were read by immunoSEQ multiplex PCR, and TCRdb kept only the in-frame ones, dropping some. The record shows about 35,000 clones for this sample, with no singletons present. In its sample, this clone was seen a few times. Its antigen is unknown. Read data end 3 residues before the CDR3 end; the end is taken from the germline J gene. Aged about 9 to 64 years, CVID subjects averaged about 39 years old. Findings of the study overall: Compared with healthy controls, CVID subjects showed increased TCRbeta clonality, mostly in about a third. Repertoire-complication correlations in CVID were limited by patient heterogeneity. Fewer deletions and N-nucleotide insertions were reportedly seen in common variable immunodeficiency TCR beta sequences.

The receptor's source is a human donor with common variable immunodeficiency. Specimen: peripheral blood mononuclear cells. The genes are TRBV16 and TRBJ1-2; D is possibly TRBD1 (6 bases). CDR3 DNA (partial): TGTGCCAGCAGCCAATGGGGGCTGAGGGGCGACGCAAACTATGGC. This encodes CASSQWGLRGDANYG. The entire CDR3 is CASSQWGLRGDANYGYTF. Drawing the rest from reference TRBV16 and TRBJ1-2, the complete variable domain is GEEVAQTPKHLVRGEGQKAKLYCAPIKGHSYVFWYQQVLKNEFKFLISFQNENVFDETGMPKERFSAKCLPNSPCSLEIQATKLEDSAVYFCASSQWGLRGDANYGYTFGSGTRLTVV.